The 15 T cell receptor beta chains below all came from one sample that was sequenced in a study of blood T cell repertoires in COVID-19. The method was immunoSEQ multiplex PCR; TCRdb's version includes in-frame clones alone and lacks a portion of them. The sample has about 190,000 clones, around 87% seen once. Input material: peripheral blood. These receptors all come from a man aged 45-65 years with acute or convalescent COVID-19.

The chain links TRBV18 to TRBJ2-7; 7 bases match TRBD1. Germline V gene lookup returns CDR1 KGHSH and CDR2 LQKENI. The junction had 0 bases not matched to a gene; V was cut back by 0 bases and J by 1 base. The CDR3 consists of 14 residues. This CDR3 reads CASSPPGQSYEQYF. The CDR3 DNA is TGTGCCAGCTCACCACCGGGACAGTCCTACGAGCAGTACTTC.

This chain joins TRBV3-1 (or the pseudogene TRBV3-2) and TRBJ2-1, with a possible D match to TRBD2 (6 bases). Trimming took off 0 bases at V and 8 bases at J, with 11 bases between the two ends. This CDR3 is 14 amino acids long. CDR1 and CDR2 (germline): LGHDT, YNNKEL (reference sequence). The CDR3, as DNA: TGTGCCAGCAGCCAAGAAGGGCGGGACCATGAGCAGTTCTTC. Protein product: CASSQEGRDHEQFF.

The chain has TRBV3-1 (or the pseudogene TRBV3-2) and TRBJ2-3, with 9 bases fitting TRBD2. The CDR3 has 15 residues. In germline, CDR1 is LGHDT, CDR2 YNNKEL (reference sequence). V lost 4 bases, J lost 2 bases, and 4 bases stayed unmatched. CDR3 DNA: TGTGCCAGCAGCCTCCTAGCGGGGCCCACAGATACGCAGTATTTT. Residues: CASSLLAGPTDTQYF.

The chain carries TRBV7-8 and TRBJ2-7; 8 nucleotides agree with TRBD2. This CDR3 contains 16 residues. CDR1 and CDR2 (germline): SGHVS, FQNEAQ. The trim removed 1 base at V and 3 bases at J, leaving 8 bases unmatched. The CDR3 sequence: CASSLGSGVGLYEQYF. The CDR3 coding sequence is TGTGCCAGCAGCTTAGGTAGCGGGGTCGGCCTCTACGAGCAGTACTTC.

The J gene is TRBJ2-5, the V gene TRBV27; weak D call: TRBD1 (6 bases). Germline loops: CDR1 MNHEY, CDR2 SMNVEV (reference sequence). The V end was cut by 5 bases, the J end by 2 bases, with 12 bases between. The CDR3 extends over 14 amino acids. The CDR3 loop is CASSERQGQETQYF. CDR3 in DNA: TGTGCCAGCAGTGAGCGGCAGGGGCAAGAGACCCAGTACTTC.

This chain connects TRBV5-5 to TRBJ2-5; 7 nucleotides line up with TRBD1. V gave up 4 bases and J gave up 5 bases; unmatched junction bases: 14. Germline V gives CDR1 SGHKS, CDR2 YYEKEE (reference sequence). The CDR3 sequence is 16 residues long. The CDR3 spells CASSPTPGQRYETQYF. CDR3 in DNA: TGTGCCAGCAGCCCGACCCCGGGACAGCGTTATGAGACCCAGTACTTC.

The CDR3 DNA follows: TGTGCCAGCAGTCCGGGAAATCAAAACATTCAGTACTTC. Translation: CASSPGNQNIQYF. The V and J genes are TRBV12-3 or TRBV12-4 and TRBJ2-4; a weak D match, TRBD2 (5 bases). V lost 5 bases, J lost 5 bases, and 10 bases lay in between. This CDR3 contains 13 residues.

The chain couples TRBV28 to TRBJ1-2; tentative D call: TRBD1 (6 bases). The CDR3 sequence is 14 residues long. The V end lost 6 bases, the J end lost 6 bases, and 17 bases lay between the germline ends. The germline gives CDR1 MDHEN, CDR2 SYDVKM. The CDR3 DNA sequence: TGTGCCAGCAGCAACGGACAGACACACGATGGCTACACCTTC. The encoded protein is CASSNGQTHDGYTF.

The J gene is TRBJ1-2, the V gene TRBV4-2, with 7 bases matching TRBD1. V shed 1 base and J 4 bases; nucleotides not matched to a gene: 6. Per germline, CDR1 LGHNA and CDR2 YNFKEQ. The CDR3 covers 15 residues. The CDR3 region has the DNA TGTGCCAGCAGCCAAGGGGCAGGGGGGACCTATGGCTACACCTTC. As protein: CASSQGAGGTYGYTF.

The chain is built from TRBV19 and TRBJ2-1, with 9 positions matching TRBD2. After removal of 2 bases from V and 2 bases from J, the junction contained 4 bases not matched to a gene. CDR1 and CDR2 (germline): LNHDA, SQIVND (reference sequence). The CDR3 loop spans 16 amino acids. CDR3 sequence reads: CASSITGTSPYNEQFF. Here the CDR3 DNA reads TGTGCCAGTAGTATAACCGGGACTAGCCCCTACAATGAGCAGTTCTTC.

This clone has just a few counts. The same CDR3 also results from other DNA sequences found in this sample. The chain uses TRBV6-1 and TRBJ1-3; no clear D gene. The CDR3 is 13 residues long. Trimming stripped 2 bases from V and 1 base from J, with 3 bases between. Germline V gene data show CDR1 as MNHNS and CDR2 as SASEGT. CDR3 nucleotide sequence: TGTGCCAGCAGTGAAATATCTGGAAACACCATATATTTT. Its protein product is CASSEISGNTIYF.

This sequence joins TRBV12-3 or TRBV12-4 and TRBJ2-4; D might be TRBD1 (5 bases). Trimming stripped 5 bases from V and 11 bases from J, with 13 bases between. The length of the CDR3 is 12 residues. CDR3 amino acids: CASSVIRGLQYF. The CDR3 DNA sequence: TGTGCCAGCAGTGTCATTAGGGGTCTTCAGTACTTC.

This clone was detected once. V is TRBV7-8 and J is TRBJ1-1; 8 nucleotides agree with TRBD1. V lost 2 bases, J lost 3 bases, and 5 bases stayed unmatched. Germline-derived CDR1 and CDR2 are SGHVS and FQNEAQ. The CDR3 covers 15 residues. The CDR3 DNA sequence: TGTGCCAGCAGCTTACAGGGGGCGTCGTACACTGAAGCTTTCTTT. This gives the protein CASSLQGASYTEAFF.

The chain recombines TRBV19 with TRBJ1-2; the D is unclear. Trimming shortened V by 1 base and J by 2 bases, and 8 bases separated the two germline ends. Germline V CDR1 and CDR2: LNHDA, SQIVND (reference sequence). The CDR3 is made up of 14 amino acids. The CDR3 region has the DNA TGTGCCAGTAGTATAGGGAGGAGGAACTATGGCTACACCTTC. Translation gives CASSIGRRNYGYTF.

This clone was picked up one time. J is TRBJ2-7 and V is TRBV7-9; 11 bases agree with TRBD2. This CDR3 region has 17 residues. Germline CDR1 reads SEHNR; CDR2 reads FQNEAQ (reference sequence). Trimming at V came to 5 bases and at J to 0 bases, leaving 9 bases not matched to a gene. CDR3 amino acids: CASSPSPSGRFSYEQYF. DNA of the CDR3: TGTGCCAGCAGCCCCAGTCCTAGCGGGAGGTTCTCCTACGAGCAGTACTTC.